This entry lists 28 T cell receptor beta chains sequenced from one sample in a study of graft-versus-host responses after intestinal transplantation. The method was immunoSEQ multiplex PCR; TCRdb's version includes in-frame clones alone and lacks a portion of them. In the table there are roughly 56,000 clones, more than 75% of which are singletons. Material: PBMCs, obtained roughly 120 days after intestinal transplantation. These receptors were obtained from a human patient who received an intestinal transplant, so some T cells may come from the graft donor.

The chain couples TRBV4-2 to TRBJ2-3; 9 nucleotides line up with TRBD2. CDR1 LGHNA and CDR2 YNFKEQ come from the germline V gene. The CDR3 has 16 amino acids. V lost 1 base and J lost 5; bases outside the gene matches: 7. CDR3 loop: CASSQVGGGAIDTQYF. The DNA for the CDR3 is TGTGCCAGCAGCCAAGTGGGCGGGGGGGCAATAGATACGCAGTATTTT.

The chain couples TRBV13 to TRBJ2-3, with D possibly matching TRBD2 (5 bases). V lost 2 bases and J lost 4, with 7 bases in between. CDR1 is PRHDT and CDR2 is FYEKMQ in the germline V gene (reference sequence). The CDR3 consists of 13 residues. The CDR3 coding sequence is TGTGCCAGCAGCTTACCGGAGGCAGATACGCAGTATTTT. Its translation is CASSLPEADTQYF.

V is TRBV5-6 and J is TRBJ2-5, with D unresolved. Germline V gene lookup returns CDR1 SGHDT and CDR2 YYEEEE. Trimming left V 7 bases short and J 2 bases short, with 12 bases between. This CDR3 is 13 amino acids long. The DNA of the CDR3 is TGTGCCAGCCGAAGACTGCGTCAAGAGACCCAGTACTTC. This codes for CASRRLRQETQYF.

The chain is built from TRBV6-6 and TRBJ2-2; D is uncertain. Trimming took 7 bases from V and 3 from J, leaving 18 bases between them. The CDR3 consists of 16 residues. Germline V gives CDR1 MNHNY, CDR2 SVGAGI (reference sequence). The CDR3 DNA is TGTGCCAGCATCCCCTCTCTTCACCGCTACACCGGGGAGCTGTTTTTT. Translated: CASIPSLHRYTGELFF.

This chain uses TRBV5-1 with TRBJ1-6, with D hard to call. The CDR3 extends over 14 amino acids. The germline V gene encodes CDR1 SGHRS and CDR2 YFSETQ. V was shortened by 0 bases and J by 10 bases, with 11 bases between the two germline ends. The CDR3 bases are TGCGCCAGCAGCTTGGTCGACACCCAATCACCCCTCCACTTT. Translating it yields CASSLVDTQSPLHF.

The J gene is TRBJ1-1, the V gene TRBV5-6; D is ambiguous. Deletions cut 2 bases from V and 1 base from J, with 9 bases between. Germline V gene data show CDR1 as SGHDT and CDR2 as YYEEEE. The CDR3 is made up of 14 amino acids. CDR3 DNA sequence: TGTGCCAGCAGCTTCGGGCAAGCGAACACTGAAGCTTTCTTT. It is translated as CASSFGQANTEAFF.

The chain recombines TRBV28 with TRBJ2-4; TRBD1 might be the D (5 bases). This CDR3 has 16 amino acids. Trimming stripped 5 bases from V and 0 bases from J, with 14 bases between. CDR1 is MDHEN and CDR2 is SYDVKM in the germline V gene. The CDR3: CASSPSPGSAKNIQYF. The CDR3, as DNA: TGTGCCAGCAGTCCAAGTCCAGGGTCAGCCAAAAACATTCAGTACTTC.

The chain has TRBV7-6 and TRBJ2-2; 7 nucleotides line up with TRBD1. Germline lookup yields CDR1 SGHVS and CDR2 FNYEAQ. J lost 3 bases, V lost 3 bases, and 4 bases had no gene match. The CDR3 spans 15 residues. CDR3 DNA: TGTGCCAGCAGCTTCTGGCAGGGGGACACCGGGGAGCTGTTTTTT. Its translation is CASSFWQGDTGELFF. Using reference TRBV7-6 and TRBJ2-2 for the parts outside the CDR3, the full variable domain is GAGVSQSPRYKVTKRGQDVALRCDPISGHVSLYWYRQALGQGPEFLTYFNYEAQQDKSGLPNDRFSAERPEGSISTLTIQRTEQRDSAMYRCASSFWQGDTGELFFGEGSRLTVL.

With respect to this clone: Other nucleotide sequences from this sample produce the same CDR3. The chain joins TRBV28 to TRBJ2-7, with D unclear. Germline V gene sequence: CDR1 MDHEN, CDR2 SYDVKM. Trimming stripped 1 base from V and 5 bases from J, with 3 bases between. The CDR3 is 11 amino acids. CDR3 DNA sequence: TGTGCCAGCAGTTTATTACACGAGCAGTACTTC. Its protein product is CASSLLHEQYF.

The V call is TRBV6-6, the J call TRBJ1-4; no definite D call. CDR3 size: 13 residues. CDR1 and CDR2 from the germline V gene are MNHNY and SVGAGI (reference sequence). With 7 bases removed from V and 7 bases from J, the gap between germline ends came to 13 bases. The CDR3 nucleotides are TGTGCCAGCAAGATACTTGTTTTTGAAAAACTGTTTTTT. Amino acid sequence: CASKILVFEKLFF.

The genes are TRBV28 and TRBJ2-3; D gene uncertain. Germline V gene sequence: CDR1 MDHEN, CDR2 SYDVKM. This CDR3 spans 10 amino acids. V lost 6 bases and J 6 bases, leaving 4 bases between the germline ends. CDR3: CASSFDTQYF. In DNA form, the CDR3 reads TGTGCCAGCAGCTTTGATACGCAGTATTTT.

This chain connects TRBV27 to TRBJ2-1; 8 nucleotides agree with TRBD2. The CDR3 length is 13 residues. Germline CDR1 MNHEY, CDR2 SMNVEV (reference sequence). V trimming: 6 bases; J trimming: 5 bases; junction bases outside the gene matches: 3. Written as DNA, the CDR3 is TGTGCCAGCAGCCCGGGACTAGACAATGAGCAGTTCTTC. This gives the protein CASSPGLDNEQFF.

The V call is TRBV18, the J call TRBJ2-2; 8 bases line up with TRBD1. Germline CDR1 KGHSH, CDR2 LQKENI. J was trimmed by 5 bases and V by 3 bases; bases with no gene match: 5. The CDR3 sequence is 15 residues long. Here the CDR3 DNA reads TGTGCCAGCTCACCTCGACAGGGGAGGACCGGGGAGCTGTTTTTT. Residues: CASSPRQGRTGELFF.

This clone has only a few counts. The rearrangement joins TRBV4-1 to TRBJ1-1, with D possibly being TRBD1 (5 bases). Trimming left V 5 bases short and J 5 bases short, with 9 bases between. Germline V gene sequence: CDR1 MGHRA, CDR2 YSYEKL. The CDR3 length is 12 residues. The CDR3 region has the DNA TGCGCCAGCAGCAGGGCAGGGACTGAAGCTTTCTTT. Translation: CASSRAGTEAFF.

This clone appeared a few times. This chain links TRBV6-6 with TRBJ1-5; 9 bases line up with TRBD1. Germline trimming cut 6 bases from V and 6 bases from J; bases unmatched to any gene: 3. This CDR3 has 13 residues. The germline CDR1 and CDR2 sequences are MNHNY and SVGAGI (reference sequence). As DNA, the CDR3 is TGTGCCAGCAGGGGACAGGGCGGTCAGCCCCAGCATTTT. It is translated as CASRGQGGQPQHF.

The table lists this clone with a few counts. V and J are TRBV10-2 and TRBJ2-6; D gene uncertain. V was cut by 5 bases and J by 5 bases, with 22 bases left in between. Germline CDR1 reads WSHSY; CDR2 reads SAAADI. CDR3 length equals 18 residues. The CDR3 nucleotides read TGCGCCAGCAGTACGCCGATCACTTCTAACAGTCGGGCCAACGTCCTGACTTTC. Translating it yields CASSTPITSNSRANVLTF.

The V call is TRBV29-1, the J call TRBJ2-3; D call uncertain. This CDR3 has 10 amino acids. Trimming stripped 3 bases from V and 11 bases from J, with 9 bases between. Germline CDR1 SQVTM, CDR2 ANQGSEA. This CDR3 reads CSVDVFGQYF. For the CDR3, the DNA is TGCAGCGTTGACGTCTTTGGGCAGTATTTT.

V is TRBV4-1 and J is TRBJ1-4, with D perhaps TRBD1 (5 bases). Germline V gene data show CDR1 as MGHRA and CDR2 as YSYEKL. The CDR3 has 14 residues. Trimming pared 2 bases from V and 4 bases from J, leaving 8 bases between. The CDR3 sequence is CASSQPGFNEKLFF. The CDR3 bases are TGCGCCAGCAGCCAACCAGGGTTTAATGAAAAACTGTTTTTT.

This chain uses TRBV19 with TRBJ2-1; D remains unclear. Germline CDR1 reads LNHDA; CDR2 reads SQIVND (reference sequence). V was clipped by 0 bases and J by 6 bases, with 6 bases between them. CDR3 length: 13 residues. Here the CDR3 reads CASSIELPNEQFF. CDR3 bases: TGTGCCAGTAGTATAGAACTCCCCAATGAGCAGTTCTTC. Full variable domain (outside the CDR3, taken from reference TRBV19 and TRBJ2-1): DGGITQSPKYLFRKEGQNVTLSCEQNLNHDAMYWYRQDPGQGLRLIYYSQIVNDFQKGDIAEGYSVSREKKESFPLTVTSAQKNPTAFYLCASSIELPNEQFFGPGTRLTVL.

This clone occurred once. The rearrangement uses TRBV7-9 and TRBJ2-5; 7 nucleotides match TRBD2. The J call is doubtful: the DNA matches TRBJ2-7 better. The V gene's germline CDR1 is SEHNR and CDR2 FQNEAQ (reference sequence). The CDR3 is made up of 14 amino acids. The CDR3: CASSFSSGLYEQYF. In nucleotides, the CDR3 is TGTGCCAGCAGCTTCTCTAGCGGCCTTTACGAGCAGTACTTC.

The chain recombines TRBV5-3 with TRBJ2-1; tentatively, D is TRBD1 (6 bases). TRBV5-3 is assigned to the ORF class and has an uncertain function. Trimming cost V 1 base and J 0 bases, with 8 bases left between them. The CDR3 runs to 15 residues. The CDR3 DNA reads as TGTGCCAGAAGCTTGAGGGGGATCTCCTACAATGAGCAGTTCTTC. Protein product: CARSLRGISYNEQFF.

This chain's CDR3 is CASSHPGGGTDTQYF. CDR3 sequence (DNA): TGTGCCAGCAGCCACCCCGGGGGAGGCACAGATACGCAGTATTTT. This chain joins TRBV11-3 and TRBJ2-3; a possible D gene is TRBD2 (6 bases). The V and J ends lost 5 bases and 1 base respectively, with 13 bases between them. CDR1 and CDR2 (germline): SGHNT, YENEEA. This CDR3 comprises 15 residues.

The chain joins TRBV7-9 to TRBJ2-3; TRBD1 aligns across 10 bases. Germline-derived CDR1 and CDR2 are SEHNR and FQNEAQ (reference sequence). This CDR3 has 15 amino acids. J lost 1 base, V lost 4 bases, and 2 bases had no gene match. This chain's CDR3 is CASSWDRGGTDTQYF. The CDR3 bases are TGTGCCAGCAGCTGGGACAGGGGAGGCACAGATACGCAGTATTTT.

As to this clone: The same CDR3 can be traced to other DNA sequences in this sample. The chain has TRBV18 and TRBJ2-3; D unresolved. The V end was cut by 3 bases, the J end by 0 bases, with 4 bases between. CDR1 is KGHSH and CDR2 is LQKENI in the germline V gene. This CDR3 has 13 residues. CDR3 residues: CASSPLSTDTQYF. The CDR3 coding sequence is TGTGCCAGCTCACCCCTGAGCACAGATACGCAGTATTTT.

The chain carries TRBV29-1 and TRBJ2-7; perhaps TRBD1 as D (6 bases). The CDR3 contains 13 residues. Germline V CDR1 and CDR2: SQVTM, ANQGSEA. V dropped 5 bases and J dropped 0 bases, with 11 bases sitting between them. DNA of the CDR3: TGCAGCGTTCGGCAGGGGAGCTCCTACGAGCAGTACTTC. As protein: CSVRQGSSYEQYF.

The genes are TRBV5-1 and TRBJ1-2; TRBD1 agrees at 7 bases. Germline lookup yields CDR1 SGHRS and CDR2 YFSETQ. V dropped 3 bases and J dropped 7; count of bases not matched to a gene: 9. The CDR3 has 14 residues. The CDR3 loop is CASSSDTGVSGYTF. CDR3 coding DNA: TGCGCCAGCAGCTCTGACACAGGGGTGAGTGGCTACACCTTC.

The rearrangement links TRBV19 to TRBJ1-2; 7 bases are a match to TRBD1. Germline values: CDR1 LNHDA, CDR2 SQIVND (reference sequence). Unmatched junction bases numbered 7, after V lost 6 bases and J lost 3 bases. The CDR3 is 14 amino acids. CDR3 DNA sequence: TGTGCCAGTAGGCTGACAGGGTCTCACTATGGCTACACCTTC. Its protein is CASRLTGSHYGYTF.

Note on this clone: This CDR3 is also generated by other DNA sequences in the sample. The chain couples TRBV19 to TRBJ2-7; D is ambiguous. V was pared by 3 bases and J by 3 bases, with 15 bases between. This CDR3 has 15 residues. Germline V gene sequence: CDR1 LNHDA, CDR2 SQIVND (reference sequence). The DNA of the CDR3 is TGTGCCAGTAGTATGGTGCCAGGAGTCGTCTACGAGCAGTACTTC. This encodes CASSMVPGVVYEQYF.